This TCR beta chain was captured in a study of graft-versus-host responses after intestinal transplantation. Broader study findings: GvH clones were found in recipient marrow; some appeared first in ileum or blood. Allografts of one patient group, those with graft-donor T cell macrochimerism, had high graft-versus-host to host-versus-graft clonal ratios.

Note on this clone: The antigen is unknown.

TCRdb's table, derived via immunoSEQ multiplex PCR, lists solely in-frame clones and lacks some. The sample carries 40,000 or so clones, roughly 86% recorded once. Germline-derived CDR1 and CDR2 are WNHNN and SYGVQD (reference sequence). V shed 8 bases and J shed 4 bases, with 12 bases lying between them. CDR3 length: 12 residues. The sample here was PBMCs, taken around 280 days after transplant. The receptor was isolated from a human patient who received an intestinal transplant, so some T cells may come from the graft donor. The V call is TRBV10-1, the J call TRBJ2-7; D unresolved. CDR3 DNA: TGCGCCAGCTTGGGCCACCGGTACGAGCAGTACTTC. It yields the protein CASLGHRYEQYF.